This T cell receptor beta chain emerged from a study of beta chain features in type 1 diabetes (dated by TCRdb to 2017 to 2018). Study-level background: Mean age, gender distribution, total cell number and subset yield were not different between patients and healthy donors. A total of under 120,000,000 sorted cells were examined across all samples, and RNA yield correlated strongly with the number of cells per subset. The study compared the TCRB repertoires of sorted circulating CD4+ T cell subsets in recently diagnosed type 1 diabetes patients with those in matched healthy donors. Naive and central memory subsets were obtained from all 30 or so donors, but regulatory and stem cell-like memory subsets were isolated from only 8 patients and 8 healthy donors.

Relative to germline, V is 0 bases shorter and J is 10 bases shorter, with 13 bases between their ends. CDR1 and CDR2, per the germline V gene, are SGHRS and YFSETQ. Including the terminal cysteine and phenylalanine, the CDR3 comprises 13 residues. Only the CDR3 DNA stays, 39 bases, in frame from base 1. All of the isolated RNA was reverse transcribed with the High Capacity cDNA Reverse Transcription Kit, so expressed TCRB transcripts were sequenced. Naive, central memory and regulatory T cell samples underwent deep immunoSEQ sequencing, averaging about 3.57 million total reads per sample. Sorted cells were lysed in RLT buffer, and RNA was extracted using DNase-treated RNeasy Micro or Mini kits according to cell number. Each cell subset was processed on its own to prevent cross-contamination, while patient and healthy donor samples were processed together. The immunoSEQ multiplex PCR was used to amplify TCRB sequences from cDNA, yielding 87-bp fragments that span the CDR3 region. Amplicons were sequenced on the Illumina HiSeq platform. The authors processed their data as follows. Synthetic template baselines were used to correct PCR bias computationally, reads within Hamming distance 2 were collapsed, and singletons that could not be merged were discarded. Reads were aligned against IMGT to assign V, D and J genes, CDR3 length and insertions or deletions at six rearrangement sites. Within each subset, clonotype counts were normalized to sorted cell number, after which true diversity and Gini coefficients were computed with the tcR R package. The overlap coefficient, calculated on TCRB nucleotide sequences, was used to quantify repertoire sharing. Out-of-frame TCRB sequences from naive cells were analyzed as a proxy for the pre-selection repertoire. TCRdb's version of the immuneACCESS table is confined to in-frame rearrangements and falls short of the full clone set. An unresolved V gene accounts for under half of the shortfall where checked; the remainder is of unknown origin. The V and J calls and clone size come from that table; D and trimming were worked out from the DNA. The sample records nearly 700,000 clones, roughly an eighth of which are singletons. The ten largest clonotypes hold less than 0.025% of the sample.

This clone turned up a few times. Its target antigen remains unknown. Base qualities are not at hand, and no much larger clone is one base apart. Study-wide conclusions, independent of this receptor: Because small numbers of individuals were included in the HLA sub-analyses, any influence of HLA type on TCRB rearrangement was left unresolved. Sequencing cDNA rather than genomic DNA could over-represent highly expressing activated cells, although activation and CD3 levels did not differ between groups. Patients with type 1 diabetes made fewer insertions and deleted more nucleotides at VDJ recombination sites, implying thymic rearrangement abnormalities. Naive, central memory and regulatory TCRB repertoires appeared more similar among patients than among healthy donors. Type 1 diabetes patients showed a moderate but significant shortening of TCRB CDR3 length in all four CD4+ subsets. Shorter templates might have been favored by PCR, but patient and control samples were amplified and corrected together, so both groups would have been affected equally by any skew.

Each donor gave one peripheral blood draw, averaging roughly 120 mL, which was collected into heparinised tubes. A BD FACSAria II and a panel including CD45RO, CCR7, CD25, CD127, CD95 and CD27 were used to sort naive, central memory, regulatory and stem cell-like memory CD4+ T cells. All sorted populations exceeded 95% purity. PBMCs were separated immediately by Lymphoprep density gradient centrifugation and were stained directly, without being cultured. So that batch effects would be minimized, each experiment stained and sorted samples in pairs, pairing one healthy donor with one patient. The material sequenced was naive CD4+ T cells from blood. The label giving this sample's cell subset or site can be read as: true naive CD4+ T cells. The receptor chain draws on TRBV5-1 and TRBJ1-2, with the D segment identity uncertain. The TCR comes from a man aged 18 to 29 with type 1 diabetes. CDR3 region: CASSLEVALPYTF. At the DNA level, the sequence is TGCGCCAGCAGCTTGGAGGTGGCATTGCCCTACACCTTC.